This T cell receptor beta chain was retrieved from a study of T cells in Graves' hyperthyroidism and ophthalmopathy. The TCR beta CDR3 regions underwent amplification using RNA transcripts as the source. First-round RT-PCR of the TCR CDR3 relied on the HTBI primer set. TCRdb analysed the multiplex PCR reads with MiXCR anew, one entry per CDR3 protein. This table holds roughly 630,000 distinct CDR3 sequences, 15% to 18% found once. Germline V gene sequence: CDR1 SGHVS, CDR2 FQNEAQ. This CDR3 has 15 amino acids. The V end lost 5 bases, the J end lost 3 bases, and 17 bases lay between the germline ends. This clonotype was recorded many times.

The sequence was obtained from a woman in her 30s with Graves' hyperthyroidism. The sequencing input was blood. The chain links TRBV7-8 to TRBJ2-7; unclear D gene. The CDR3 sequence: CASSPTHALLYEQYF. The CDR3 DNA sequence: TGTGCCAGCAGCCCTACCCATGCCCTCCTCTACGAGCAGTACTTC.